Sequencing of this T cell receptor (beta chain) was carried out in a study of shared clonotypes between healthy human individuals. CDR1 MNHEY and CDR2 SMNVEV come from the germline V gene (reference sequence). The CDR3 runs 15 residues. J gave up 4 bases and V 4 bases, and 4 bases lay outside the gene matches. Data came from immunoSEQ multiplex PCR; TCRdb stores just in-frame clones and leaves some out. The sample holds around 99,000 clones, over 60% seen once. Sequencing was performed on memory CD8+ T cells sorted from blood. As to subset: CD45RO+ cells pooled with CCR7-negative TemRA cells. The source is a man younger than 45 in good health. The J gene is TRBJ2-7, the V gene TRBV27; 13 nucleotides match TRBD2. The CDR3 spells CASSSGTSGIYEQYF. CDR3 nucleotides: TGTGCCAGCAGTTCTGGGACTAGCGGGATATACGAGCAGTACTTC.